Described below is a single T cell receptor beta chain sequence and its context. This sample stems from a study of blood T cell repertoires in COVID-19. The wider study: Samples representing acute and convalescent COVID-19 were sourced from the United States, Italy and Spain.

Trimming left V 5 bases short and J 3 bases short, with 8 bases between. The CDR3 sequence is 13 residues long. Germline V gives CDR1 SGHRS, CDR2 YFSETQ. The authors' processing: Scientists estimated how many nucleated cells there were by amplifying reference gene primers. Data came from immunoSEQ multiplex PCR; TCRdb stores just in-frame clones and leaves some out. Clone size and V and J calls were adopted from that table, with D and trimming inferred from the DNA. Here the sample spans roughly 100,000 clones, roughly 87% being singletons. This TCR derives from a human donor in a cohort sampled during active COVID-19. Sequences were obtained from peripheral blood. This rearrangement joins TRBV5-1 to TRBJ2-2; D perhaps matches TRBD1 (5 bases). The CDR3 loop is CASRPRDTGELFF. CDR3 DNA sequence: TGCGCCAGCAGACCCAGGGACACCGGGGAGCTGTTTTTT.